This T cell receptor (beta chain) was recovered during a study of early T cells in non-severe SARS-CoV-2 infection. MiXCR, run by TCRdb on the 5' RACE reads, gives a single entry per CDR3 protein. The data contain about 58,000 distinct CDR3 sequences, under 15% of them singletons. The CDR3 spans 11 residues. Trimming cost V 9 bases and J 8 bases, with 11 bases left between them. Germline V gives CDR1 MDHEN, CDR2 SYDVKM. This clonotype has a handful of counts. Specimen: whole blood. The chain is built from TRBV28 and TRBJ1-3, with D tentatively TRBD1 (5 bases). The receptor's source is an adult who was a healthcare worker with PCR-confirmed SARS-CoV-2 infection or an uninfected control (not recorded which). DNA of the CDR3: TGTGCCAGTACCCCAGGGCACACCATATATTTT. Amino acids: CASTPGHTIYF.